These 19 T cell receptor beta chains were all obtained from the same sample, sequenced in a study of T cell responses to AZD1222 COVID-19 vaccine (dated by TCRdb to the early 2020s). This sample's time point label indicates: baseline before first vaccination. Libraries were built with the immunoSEQ multiplex PCR assay. TCRdb retrieved this table from immuneACCESS and kept in-frame rearrangements only. Not all clones are present; in checked studies, unresolved V genes account for under half, and no reason is known for the remainder. Here the sample has 130,000 to 150,000 clones; around 91% occur a single time. The ten largest clones represent around 1.5% of the sample. The specimen comprised peripheral blood, sampled on day 0 of AZD1222 vaccination. The receptors were gathered from an adult in good health.

The chain is built from TRBV11-2 and TRBJ1-2; 9 bases match TRBD1. V lost 5 bases to trimming and J lost 8 bases; unmatched junction nucleotides: 6. Germline CDR1 and CDR2: SGHAT and FQNNGV. The CDR3 consists of 13 residues. CDR3 in DNA: TGTGCCAGCAGCCAGGGACAGGGAAGCGGCTACACCTTC. It specifies CASSQGQGSGYTF.

J is TRBJ1-4 and V is TRBV30, with D possibly TRBD1 on 5 matching bases. Germline CDR1 GTSNPN, CDR2 SVGIG (reference sequence). The CDR3 loop spans 16 amino acids. Trimming left V 2 bases short and J 0 bases short, with 13 bases between. The CDR3 loop is CAWSRPSGTTNEKLFF. CDR3 coding DNA: TGTGCCTGGAGTCGCCCCTCAGGGACAACTAATGAAAAACTGTTTTTT.

V is TRBV4-1 and J is TRBJ2-5, with TRBD2 matching 11 bases. The CDR3 loop spans 16 amino acids. The J segment lost 5 bases and the V segment lost 4 bases, leaving 9 bases of the junction unmatched. Germline-derived CDR1 and CDR2 are MGHRA and YSYEKL. In DNA form, the CDR3 reads TGCGCCAGCAGCCTAGGCCTAGCGGGAGGCGGGGAGACCCAGTACTTC. Translation: CASSLGLAGGGETQYF.

This chain uses TRBV5-1 with TRBJ2-3; no firm D call. Trimming pared 6 bases from V and 2 bases from J, leaving 13 bases between. CDR1 is SGHRS and CDR2 is YFSETQ in the germline V gene. This CDR3 is built from 14 residues. The CDR3 sequence: CASNPGPYTDTQYF. For the CDR3, the DNA is TGCGCCAGCAACCCGGGTCCGTACACAGATACGCAGTATTTT.

The sample holds one count of this clone. The chain carries TRBV18 and TRBJ2-5; D remains unclear. Trimming cost V 1 base and J 2 bases, with 17 bases left between them. The CDR3 is made up of 17 amino acids. Germline CDR1 and CDR2: KGHSH and LQKENI. CDR3 region: CASSPRAASREQETQYF. For the CDR3, the DNA is TGTGCCAGCTCACCACGGGCAGCTTCTAGAGAACAAGAGACCCAGTACTTC.

The rearrangement links TRBV5-1 to TRBJ2-1; D call uncertain. Germline values: CDR1 SGHRS, CDR2 YFSETQ. Trimming pared 3 bases from V and 10 bases from J, leaving 11 bases between. The CDR3 is made up of 12 amino acids. The CDR3 DNA reads TGCGCCAGCAGCTCACAGTCCCGGGAGCAGTTCTTC. Encoded protein: CASSSQSREQFF.

The chain links TRBV6-5 to TRBJ1-5; D not resolved. V was trimmed by 2 bases and J by 4 bases, leaving 12 bases between them. CDR3 length: 15 amino acids. Per germline, CDR1 MNHEY and CDR2 SVGAGI. CDR3 nucleotide sequence: TGTGCCAGCAGTTACCCCCAGGACGGTAATCAGCCCCAGCATTTT. As protein: CASSYPQDGNQPQHF.

This CDR3 is CASTISGVYNSPLHF. The CDR3 DNA reads as TGTGCCAGCACCATCTCCGGGGTCTATAATTCACCCCTCCACTTT. The chain recombines TRBV27 with TRBJ1-6, with D unclear. The CDR3 spans 15 residues. The V end was cut by 7 bases, the J end by 3 bases, with 13 bases between. The V gene's germline CDR1 is MNHEY and CDR2 SMNVEV (reference sequence).

V usage is TRBV3-1 (or the pseudogene TRBV3-2) and J usage is TRBJ1-6, with a tentative D call TRBD1 (6 bases). The CDR3 loop spans 14 amino acids. Trimming shortened V by 5 bases and J by 8 bases, and 13 bases separated the two germline ends. Germline V gene sequence: CDR1 LGHDT, CDR2 YNNKEL (reference sequence). The CDR3 bases are TGTGCCAGCAGCTCCCGCGGGGGCGATTCACCCCTCCACTTT. It yields the protein CASSSRGGDSPLHF.

The chain carries TRBV9 and TRBJ1-1; D not certain. CDR1 is SGDLS and CDR2 is YYNGEE in the germline V gene. The CDR3 runs 12 residues. V shed 1 base and J shed 7 bases, with 8 bases lying between them. In nucleotides, the CDR3 is TGTGCCAGCAGCGTACGAAACCTTGAAGCTTTCTTT. It codes for CASSVRNLEAFF.

The chain is built from TRBV18 and TRBJ2-3; D is unclear. CDR3 length: 12 amino acids. The V gene lost 0 bases and the J gene lost 4 bases, with 2 bases spanning the gap. Germline V gives CDR1 KGHSH, CDR2 LQKENI. CDR3 DNA sequence: TGTGCCAGCTCACCACCTGCAGATACGCAGTATTTT. Translating it yields CASSPPADTQYF.

V usage is TRBV15 and J usage is TRBJ2-7; 9 bases match TRBD2. The junction had 4 bases not matched to a gene; V was cut back by 1 base and J by 0 bases. The CDR3 is 16 amino acids. Germline V lookup: CDR1 LNHNV, CDR2 YYDKDF (reference sequence). CDR3 nucleotide sequence: TGTGCCACCAGCAGAGCGGCTAGCGGGGCCTCCTACGAGCAGTACTTC. Translating it yields CATSRAASGASYEQYF.

The V and J genes are TRBV4-1 and TRBJ2-1; possible D gene TRBD2, 6 bases. Between the trimmed V and J ends, which lost 2 bases and 3 bases, there was a span of 17 bases. The CDR3 is made up of 17 amino acids. Germline CDR1 reads MGHRA; CDR2 reads YSYEKL. The CDR3 sequence is CASSQRGETSSYNEQFF. The CDR3 nucleotides read TGCGCCAGCAGCCAAAGGGGTGAGACTAGTAGCTACAATGAGCAGTTCTTC.

This clone has just one count. CDR3 loop: CASSYSPQAYGYTF. The CDR3, as DNA: TGTGCCAGCAGTTACTCACCACAGGCCTATGGCTACACCTTC. The chain couples TRBV6-5 to TRBJ1-2, with TRBD1 as a possible D gene (5 bases). In germline, CDR1 is MNHEY, CDR2 SVGAGI. Trimming took off 0 bases at V and 4 bases at J, with 9 bases between the two ends. This CDR3 has 14 residues.

This chain links TRBV11-2 with TRBJ1-2; no clear D. V shed 4 bases and J shed 7 bases, with 16 bases lying between them. This CDR3 region has 14 residues. The germline CDR1 and CDR2 sequences are SGHAT and FQNNGV. The CDR3 DNA reads TGTGCCAGCAGCTCCAGCCGGTCAGGTGGTGGCTACACCTTC. Translated: CASSSSRSGGGYTF.

The V gene is TRBV21-1, the J gene TRBJ1-4. TRBV21-1 is noted as a pseudogene. The CDR3 has 15 amino acids. The chain's CDR3 is CASSNCGGYTEKLFF. The CDR3 nucleotides read TGTGCCAGCAGCAATTGCGGGGGGTATACTGAAAAACTGTTTTTT.

This chain links TRBV19 with TRBJ2-7; a possible D gene is TRBD2 (6 bases). The germline gives CDR1 LNHDA, CDR2 SQIVND (reference sequence). Trimming left V 6 bases short and J 0 bases short, with 15 bases between. The CDR3 sequence is 15 residues long. The CDR3 region is CASSIISGGSYEQYF. The CDR3 coding sequence is TGTGCCAGTAGCATAATTAGCGGTGGCTCCTACGAGCAGTACTTC.

The chain carries TRBV19 and TRBJ1-1; no firm D call. Trimming cost V 1 base and J 6 bases, with 9 bases left between them. The CDR3 consists of 13 residues. Germline V gene lookup returns CDR1 LNHDA and CDR2 SQIVND (reference sequence). The CDR3 is CASSIGGMAEAFF. For the CDR3, the DNA is TGTGCCAGTAGTATAGGTGGTATGGCTGAAGCTTTCTTT.

This chain's CDR3 is CASRLAGGRNTGELFF. CDR3 sequence (DNA): TGCGCCAGCAGGCTCGCGGGCGGGAGGAACACCGGGGAGCTGTTTTTT. The V call is TRBV5-1, the J call TRBJ2-2, with TRBD2 matching over 7 bases. Per the germline V gene, CDR1 is SGHRS and CDR2 is YFSETQ. The CDR3 runs to 16 residues. V lost 5 bases, J lost 1 base, and 8 bases stayed unmatched.